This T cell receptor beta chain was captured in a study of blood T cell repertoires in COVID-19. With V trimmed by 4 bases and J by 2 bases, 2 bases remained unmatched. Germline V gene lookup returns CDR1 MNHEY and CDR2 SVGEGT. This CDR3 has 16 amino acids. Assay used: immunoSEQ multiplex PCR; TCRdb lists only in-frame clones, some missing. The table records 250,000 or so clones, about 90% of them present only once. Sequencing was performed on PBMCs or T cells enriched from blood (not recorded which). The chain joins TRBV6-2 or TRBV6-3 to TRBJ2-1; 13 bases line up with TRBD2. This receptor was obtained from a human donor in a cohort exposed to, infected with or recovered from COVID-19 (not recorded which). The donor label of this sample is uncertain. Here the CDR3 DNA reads TGTGCCAGCAGTTCCGGGACTAGCGGGGCCTACAATGAGCAGTTCTTC. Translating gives CASSSGTSGAYNEQFF.